This T cell receptor beta chain derives from a study of blood T cell repertoires in COVID-19. Study background: Both acute and convalescent COVID-19 samples were obtained from the United States, Italy and Spain. T cells, B-cell-depleted T cells, or PBMCs provided the cDNA or gDNA that served as material.

Germline assignment: CDR1 DFQATT and CDR2 SNEGSKA (reference sequence). The CDR3 consists of 16 residues. V was pared by 3 bases and J by 4 bases, with 15 bases of the junction left unmatched. Under the authors' procedure: Quantification of nucleated cells was approximated via reference gene primer amplification. Using immunoSEQ multiplex PCR, the repertoire was profiled, and TCRdb retains in-frame clones only, with some absent. The V and J calls and clone size are taken from that table; D and trimming were inferred from the DNA. The repertoire includes just over 650,000 clones, about nine tenths of them detected once, and under 0.3% sits in the top ten.

The chain recombines TRBV20-1 with TRBJ2-7, with 7 bases lining up with TRBD2. This TCR came from a woman under 30 with acute or convalescent COVID-19. Sequencing was carried out using peripheral blood. CDR3 region: CSASSGVSGLGYEQYF. CDR3 sequence (DNA): TGCAGTGCTAGTAGTGGGGTGAGCGGACTAGGGTACGAGCAGTACTTC.